Given below is one T cell receptor beta chain in context. Its specificity is not known. Use of 60 Vbeta and 13 Jbeta primers characterized the PCR. Using immunoSEQ multiplex PCR, the repertoire was profiled, and TCRdb retains in-frame clones only, with some absent. Seen here are roughly 98,000 clones, about four fifths observed once, and the top ten hold roughly 14%. This entry comes from a study of cytomegalovirus exposure and HLA in healthy donors. Study details: Earlier findings included nearly 120 million unique TCR beta sequences obtained from 150 million to 200 million T cells.

CDR3 length equals 13 residues. V gave up 5 bases and J gave up 4 bases; unmatched junction bases: 1. Germline V lookup: CDR1 SEHNR, CDR2 FQNEAQ (reference sequence). Whole-study findings and limits: The study had only CMV serostatus as immune exposure information. The authors later found most CMV-associated TCR beta chains appeared HLA-restricted.

The sequenced sample was PBMCs. The clonotype originates from a woman aged 70 to 79 in good health and CMV-seropositive. The rearrangement uses TRBV7-9 and TRBJ1-3, with 8 positions matching TRBD1. The CDR3 DNA follows: TGTGCCAGCAGCCGGGACAGGGGAAACACCATATATTTT. Amino acid sequence: CASSRDRGNTIYF.